Detailed here is one T cell receptor (beta chain). Its specificity is unknown. The sample is drawn from a study of OX40 agonist ivuxolimab in advanced cancers. General study points: Low normalized T-cell clonal expansion also characterized some of the nonresponders.

Some clones are missing from TCRdb's copy, which holds only in-frame ones; the method was immunoSEQ multiplex PCR. The sample has fewer than 80,000 clones; about four fifths are singletons. The ends were cut back, 5 bases at V and 3 bases at J, with 5 bases in the middle. This CDR3 region has 11 residues. CDR1 MDHEN and CDR2 SYDVKM come from the germline V gene. The sequence was collected from an adult with an advanced solid tumor such as melanoma, head and neck, liver or kidney cancer. The chain recombines TRBV28 with TRBJ2-7; D call uncertain. Specimen: CD4+ or CD8+ T cells sorted from blood, collected in a trial of the OX40 agonist ivuxolimab. Here the CDR3 DNA reads TGTGCCAGCAGTAGCTTCTACGAGCAGTACTTC. It codes for CASSSFYEQYF. The whole variable domain, filled in from reference TRBV28 and TRBJ2-7, reads DVKVTQSSRYLVKRTGEKVFLECVQDMDHENMFWYRQDPGLGLRLIYFSYDVKMKEKGDIPEGYSVSREKKERFSLILESASTNQTSMYLCASSSFYEQYFGPGTRLTVT.